This T cell receptor beta chain derives from a study of blood T cell repertoires in COVID-19. For the study at large: The United States, Italy and Spain supplied acute and convalescent COVID-19 samples. T cells, B-cell-depleted T cells, or PBMCs supplied cDNA or gDNA.

After removal of 0 bases from V and 3 bases from J, the junction contained 9 bases not matched to a gene. There are 17 residues in the CDR3. Germline V lookup: CDR1 SEHNR, CDR2 FQNEAQ (reference sequence). Authors' data handling: Reference gene primer amplification gave estimated nucleated cell counts. Here immunoSEQ multiplex PCR was the method, and the copy in TCRdb shows in-frame clones only, minus some. Clone size and the V and J calls come from that table; the DNA yielded D and trimming. Seen here are tens of thousands of clones, roughly 90% observed once, and the top ten hold 1.3%. The chain is built from TRBV7-9 and TRBJ2-7; 9 nucleotides agree with TRBD1. What was sequenced was peripheral blood. The sequence was collected from a man aged 60 to 69 with acute or convalescent COVID-19. CDR3 coding DNA: TGTGCCAGCAGCTTAGCGCGGACCGGGACAGGGCTCTACGAGCAGTACTTC. This sequence encodes CASSLARTGTGLYEQYF.